This entry concerns a single TCR beta chain. The sample originates from a study of CD8 T cells in Susac syndrome. After extraction with the RNeasy kit, 0.5 to 1 ug of the RNA was reverse transcribed using random hexamers. TCRdb analysed the immunoSEQ multiplex PCR reads with MiXCR anew, one entry per CDR3 protein. This table has 110,000 or so distinct CDR3 sequences, 94% appearing once. The CDR3 has 14 residues. Trimming took off 0 bases at V and 7 bases at J, with 12 bases between the two ends. Germline loops: CDR1 LGHDT, CDR2 YNNKEL (reference sequence). The rearrangement uses TRBV3-1 and TRBJ2-5; D perhaps matches TRBD2 (6 bases). The sample taken for sequencing was CD4+ T cells from PBMCs. The TCR sequence derives from a human donor in good health. The CDR3 bases are TGTGCCAGCAGCCAAGACCCGGCCGGGAGGACCCAGTACTTC. Protein product: CASSQDPAGRTQYF.